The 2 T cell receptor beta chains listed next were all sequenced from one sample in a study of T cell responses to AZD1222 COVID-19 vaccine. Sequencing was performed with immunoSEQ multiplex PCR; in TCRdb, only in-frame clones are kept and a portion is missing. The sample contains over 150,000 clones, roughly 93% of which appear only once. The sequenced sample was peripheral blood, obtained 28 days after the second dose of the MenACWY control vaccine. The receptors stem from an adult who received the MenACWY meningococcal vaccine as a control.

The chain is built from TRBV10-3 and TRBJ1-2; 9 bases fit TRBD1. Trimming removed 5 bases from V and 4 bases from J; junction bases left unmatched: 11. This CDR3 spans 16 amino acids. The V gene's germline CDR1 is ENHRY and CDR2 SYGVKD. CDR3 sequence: CAISIGGTGRSYGYTF. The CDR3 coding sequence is TGTGCCATCAGTATCGGAGGGACAGGGCGGAGCTATGGCTACACCTTC.

CDR3 residues: CASSQQRESPLHF. As DNA, the CDR3 is TGTGCCAGCAGCCAGCAAAGGGAGTCACCCCTCCACTTT. The J gene is TRBJ1-6, the V gene TRBV3-1 (or the pseudogene TRBV3-2); D is uncertain. CDR3 length: 13 amino acids. Trimming stripped 3 bases from V and 10 bases from J, with 10 bases between. Germline assignment: CDR1 LGHDT and CDR2 YNNKEL (reference sequence).